These 14 T cell receptor beta chains share one sample of origin, sequenced in a study of cytomegalovirus exposure and HLA in healthy donors. 13 Jbeta primers and 60 Vbeta primers were used for the PCR. Clones were sequenced by immunoSEQ multiplex PCR, and TCRdb holds only the in-frame ones, with some missing. The sample contains about 95,000 clones, about 81% of which appear only once. The sequencing input was PBMCs. The receptors were sampled from a man younger than 35 in good health and CMV-seropositive.

This clone was found a few times. This sequence joins TRBV5-1 and TRBJ1-3; no definite D call. This CDR3 spans 14 amino acids. In germline, CDR1 is SGHRS, CDR2 YFSETQ. V dropped 2 bases and J dropped 0 bases, with 6 bases sitting between them. The CDR3 protein is CASSLGSSGNTIYF. Here the CDR3 DNA reads TGCGCCAGCAGCTTAGGGAGCTCTGGAAACACCATATATTTT.

The CDR3 loop is CAWRTGDSPLHF. CDR3 DNA: TGTGCCTGGAGGACAGGGGATTCACCCCTCCACTTT. The rearrangement joins TRBV30 to TRBJ1-6; 8 bases agree with TRBD1. The junction had 0 bases not matched to a gene; V was cut back by 3 bases and J by 8 bases. This CDR3 region has 12 residues. Germline V lookup: CDR1 GTSNPN, CDR2 SVGIG (reference sequence).

The chain employs TRBV30 and TRBJ2-1; the D gene is possibly TRBD1 (6 bases). The CDR3 is 16 residues long. V lost 4 bases and J lost 8, with 24 bases in between. The V gene's germline CDR1 is GTSNPN and CDR2 SVGIG (reference sequence). The CDR3 nucleotides are TGTGCCTGGACTAGGGGGAGATCCGCCGGGGTGGATGAGCAGTTCTTC. Protein sequence: CAWTRGRSAGVDEQFF.

The gene calls are TRBV4-2 and TRBJ2-3, with 11 nucleotides matching TRBD2. The ends lost 4 bases at V and 2 bases at J; junction bases unmatched: 5. The CDR3 covers 16 residues. Germline assignment: CDR1 LGHNA and CDR2 YNFKEQ. In nucleotides, the CDR3 is TGTGCCAGCAGCCGCATACTAGCGGGGGACACAGATACGCAGTATTTT. Its protein product is CASSRILAGDTDTQYF.

This chain uses TRBV7-9 with TRBJ1-6; D not resolved. Trimming pared 5 bases from V and 6 bases from J, leaving 17 bases between. The CDR3 loop spans 16 amino acids. Germline loops: CDR1 SEHNR, CDR2 FQNEAQ (reference sequence). CDR3 nucleotides: TGTGCCAGCAGCAATCCCGCACAGAAGTCTAATTCACCCCTCCACTTT. Its protein is CASSNPAQKSNSPLHF.

This clone has a single count. The chain couples TRBV4-1 to TRBJ2-1; the match to TRBD2 covers 10 bases. V shed 2 bases, J shed 4 bases, and the junction held 2 bases outside the gene matches. Germline V gene data show CDR1 as MGHRA and CDR2 as YSYEKL. The length of the CDR3 is 15 residues. In DNA form, the CDR3 reads TGCGCCAGCAGCCAAAGGACTAGCGGATACAATGAGCAGTTCTTC. As protein: CASSQRTSGYNEQFF.

Only a few counts were recorded for this clone. The gene calls are TRBV6-1 and TRBJ2-7, with D possibly being TRBD1 (5 bases). V was clipped by 4 bases and J by 5 bases, with 15 bases between them. This CDR3 is built from 14 residues. Germline CDR1 is MNHNS and CDR2 is SASEGT. The CDR3 nucleotides read TGTGCCAGCAGTGTGCAGCTAGGGGTCAACGAGCAGTACTTC. Translation gives CASSVQLGVNEQYF.

The V and J genes are TRBV7-8 and TRBJ2-1; 12 bases map to TRBD1. CDR1 and CDR2 (germline): SGHVS, FQNEAQ. The V and J ends lost 4 bases and 8 bases, in that order; junction bases with no gene match: 12. This CDR3 has 17 amino acids. DNA of the CDR3: TGTGCCAGCAGCTCCAAGCGGGACAGGGGGCGCCTCCATGAGCAGTTCTTC. Its protein is CASSSKRDRGRLHEQFF.

The chain combines TRBV10-3 with TRBJ1-5; 10 positions match TRBD1. Germline loops: CDR1 ENHRY, CDR2 SYGVKD. The CDR3 sequence is 14 residues long. Trimming cost V 4 bases and J 5 bases; bases outside gene matches: 2. CDR3 DNA: TGTGCCATCAGTGGAGGGACAGGGGATCAGCCCCAGCATTTT. Translated: CAISGGTGDQPQHF.

The V gene is TRBV5-1, the J gene TRBJ2-7; D possibly corresponds to TRBD2 (6 bases). The CDR3 has 16 residues. The V end lost 4 bases, the J end lost 0 bases, and 17 bases lay between the germline ends. Germline CDR1 is SGHRS and CDR2 is YFSETQ. The CDR3 DNA reads TGCGCCAGCAGCAAGGGACTTTTCTCACTCTCCTACGAGCAGTACTTC. It codes for CASSKGLFSLSYEQYF.

The chain has TRBV5-6 and TRBJ2-1; 9 bases fit TRBD2. With V trimmed by 0 bases and J by 10 bases, 2 bases remained unmatched. The CDR3 length is 13 residues. Germline CDR1 and CDR2: SGHDT and YYEEEE. The CDR3 DNA reads TGTGCCAGCAGCTTGGTGCTAGCGGGGGAGCAGTTCTTC. Encoded protein: CASSLVLAGEQFF. Based on the CDR3 plus reference TRBV5-6 and TRBJ2-1, the full variable domain is DAGVTQSPTHLIKTRGQQVTLRCSPKSGHDTVSWYQQALGQGPQFIFQYYEEEERQRGNFPDRFSGHQFPNYSSELNVNALLLGDSALYLCASSLVLAGEQFFGPGTRLTVL.

The rearrangement joins TRBV5-1 to TRBJ2-1; D perhaps matches TRBD1 (5 bases). Trimming left V 2 bases short and J 15 bases short, with 15 bases between. The CDR3 runs 12 residues. The germline V gene has CDR1 SGHRS and CDR2 YFSETQ. CDR3 residues: CASSLNQGSLFF. The CDR3, as DNA: TGCGCCAGCAGCTTAAATCAGGGTAGTCTGTTCTTC.

This clone came up once. The chain carries TRBV28 and TRBJ1-1; 11 positions match TRBD1. The length of the CDR3 is 16 residues. The J segment lost 3 bases and the V segment lost 5 bases, leaving 8 bases of the junction unmatched. In germline, CDR1 is MDHEN, CDR2 SYDVKM. In DNA, the CDR3 is TGTGCCAGCAGTCTGTGGACAGGGGGCTTTGACACTGAAGCTTTCTTT. This sequence encodes CASSLWTGGFDTEAFF.

The rearrangement uses TRBV28 and TRBJ1-2; 8 positions match TRBD1. This CDR3 has 17 amino acids. Trimming cost V 6 bases and J 4 bases; bases outside gene matches: 16. In germline, CDR1 is MDHEN, CDR2 SYDVKM. CDR3 bases: TGTGCCAGCAGGCGGGCCGAGTCCAGGGGGCGATCCTATGGCTACACCTTC. Translation gives CASRRAESRGRSYGYTF.